The present entry profiles one T cell receptor beta chain with its context. The data were obtained in a study of blood T cell repertoires in COVID-19. The CDR3 sequence is 14 residues long. Per the germline V gene, CDR1 is MNHEY and CDR2 is SVGAGI. Trimming pared 5 bases from V and 8 bases from J, leaving 15 bases between. This table comes from immunoSEQ multiplex PCR, and its TCRdb copy is limited to in-frame clones, with some not included. The data show 230,000 or so clones, about four fifths seen once. The source is a middle-aged man who had recovered from COVID-19. The chain joins TRBV6-5 to TRBJ1-4; D remains unclear. The sequencing input was PBMCs or T cells enriched from blood (not recorded which). As DNA, the CDR3 is TGTGCCAGCAGTCCGATGCAGCTTAGCGAAAAACTGTTTTTT. Amino acid sequence: CASSPMQLSEKLFF.